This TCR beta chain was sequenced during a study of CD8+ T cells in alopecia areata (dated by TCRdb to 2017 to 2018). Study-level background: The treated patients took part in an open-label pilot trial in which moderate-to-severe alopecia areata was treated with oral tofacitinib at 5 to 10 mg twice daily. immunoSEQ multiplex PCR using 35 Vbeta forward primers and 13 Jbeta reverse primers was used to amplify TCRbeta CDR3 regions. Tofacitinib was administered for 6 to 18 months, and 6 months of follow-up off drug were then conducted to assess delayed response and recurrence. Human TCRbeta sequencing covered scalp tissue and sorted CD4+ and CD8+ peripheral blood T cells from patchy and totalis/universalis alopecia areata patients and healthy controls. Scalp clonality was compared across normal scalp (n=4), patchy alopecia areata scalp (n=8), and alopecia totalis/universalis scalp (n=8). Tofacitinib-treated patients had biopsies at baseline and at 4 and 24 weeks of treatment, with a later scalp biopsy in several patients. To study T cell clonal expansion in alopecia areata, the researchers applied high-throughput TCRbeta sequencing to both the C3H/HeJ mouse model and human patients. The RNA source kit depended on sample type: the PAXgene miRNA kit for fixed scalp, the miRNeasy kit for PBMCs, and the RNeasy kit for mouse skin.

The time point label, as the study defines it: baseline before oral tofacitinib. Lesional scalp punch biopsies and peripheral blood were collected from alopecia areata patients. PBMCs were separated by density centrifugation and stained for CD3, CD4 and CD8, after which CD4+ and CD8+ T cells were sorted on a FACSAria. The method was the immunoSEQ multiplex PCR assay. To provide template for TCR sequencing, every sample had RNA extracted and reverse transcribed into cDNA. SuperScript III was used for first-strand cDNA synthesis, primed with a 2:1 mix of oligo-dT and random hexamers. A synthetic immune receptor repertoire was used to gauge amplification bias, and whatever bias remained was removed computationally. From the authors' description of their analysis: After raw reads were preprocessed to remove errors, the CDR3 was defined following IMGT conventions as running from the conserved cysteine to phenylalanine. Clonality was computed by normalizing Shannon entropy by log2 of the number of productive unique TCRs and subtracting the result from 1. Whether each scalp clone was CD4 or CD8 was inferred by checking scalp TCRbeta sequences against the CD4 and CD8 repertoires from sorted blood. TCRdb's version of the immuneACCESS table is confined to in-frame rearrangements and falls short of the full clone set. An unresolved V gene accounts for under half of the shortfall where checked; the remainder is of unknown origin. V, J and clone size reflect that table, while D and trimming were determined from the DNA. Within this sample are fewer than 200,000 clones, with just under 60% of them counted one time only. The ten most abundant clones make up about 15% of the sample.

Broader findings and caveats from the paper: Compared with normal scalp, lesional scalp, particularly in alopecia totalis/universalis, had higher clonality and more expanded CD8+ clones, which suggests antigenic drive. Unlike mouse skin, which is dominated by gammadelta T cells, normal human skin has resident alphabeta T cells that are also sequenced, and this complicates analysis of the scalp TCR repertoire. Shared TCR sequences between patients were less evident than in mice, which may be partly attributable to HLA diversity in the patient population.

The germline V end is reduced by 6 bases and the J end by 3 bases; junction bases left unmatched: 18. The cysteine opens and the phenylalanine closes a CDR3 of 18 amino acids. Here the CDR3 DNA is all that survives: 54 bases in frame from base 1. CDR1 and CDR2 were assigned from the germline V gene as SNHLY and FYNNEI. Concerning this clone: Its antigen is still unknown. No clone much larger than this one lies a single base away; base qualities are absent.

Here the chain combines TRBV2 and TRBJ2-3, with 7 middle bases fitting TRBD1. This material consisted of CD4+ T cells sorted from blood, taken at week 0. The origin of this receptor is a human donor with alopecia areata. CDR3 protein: CASRKYAPGQLFTDTQYF. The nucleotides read TGTGCCAGCAGGAAATATGCCCCGGGACAGCTCTTTACAGATACGCAGTATTTT.